This TCR beta chain was recovered during a study of T cell changes during pregnancy in multiple sclerosis. This clone appeared once. Method: immunoSEQ multiplex PCR; TCRdb's copy keeps in-frame clones and lacks some. The sample carries about 31,000 clones, 70% to 90% recorded once. This CDR3 is built from 18 residues. Trimming shortened V by 2 bases and J by 0 bases, and 18 bases separated the two germline ends. The V gene's germline CDR1 is SGHDT and CDR2 YYEEEE. The sequence was obtained from a female donor in good health, enrolled as a control in a pregnancy study. This rearrangement joins TRBV5-6 to TRBJ1-5; D gene unclear. Sequencing was performed on CD4+ T cells from peripheral blood mononuclear cells, taken in the first trimester of pregnancy. The CDR3 region is CASSFKGAARYSNQPQHF. In DNA form, the CDR3 reads TGTGCCAGCAGCTTTAAAGGTGCAGCGAGATATAGCAATCAGCCCCAGCATTTT. The complete variable domain, with remaining parts taken from reference TRBV5-6 and TRBJ1-5, reads DAGVTQSPTHLIKTRGQQVTLRCSPKSGHDTVSWYQQALGQGPQFIFQYYEEEERQRGNFPDRFSGHQFPNYSSELNVNALLLGDSALYLCASSFKGAARYSNQPQHFGDGTRLSIL.